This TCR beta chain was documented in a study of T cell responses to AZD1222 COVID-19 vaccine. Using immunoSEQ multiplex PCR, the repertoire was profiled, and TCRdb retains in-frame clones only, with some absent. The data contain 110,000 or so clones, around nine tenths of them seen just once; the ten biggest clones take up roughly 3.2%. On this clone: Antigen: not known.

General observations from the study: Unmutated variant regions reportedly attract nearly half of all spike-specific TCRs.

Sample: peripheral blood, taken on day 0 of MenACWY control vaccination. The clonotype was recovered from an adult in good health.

The CDR3 sequence is CASSHTTSGGVTDTQYF. In nucleotides, the CDR3 is TGTGCCAGCAGCCACACGACTAGCGGGGGAGTCACAGATACGCAGTATTTT. The V gene is TRBV9, the J gene TRBJ2-3; TRBD2 matches at 12 bases. CDR1 and CDR2 (germline): SGDLS, YYNGEE. J was trimmed by 2 bases and V by 4 bases; bases with no gene match: 8. This CDR3 contains 17 residues.